Following are 28 T cell receptor beta chains from one sample sequenced in a study of OX40 agonist ivuxolimab in advanced cancers. The table came from immunoSEQ multiplex PCR; TCRdb's copy has only in-frame clones and leaves some out. The repertoire holds over 40,000 clones, with around four fifths as singletons. The source was CD4+ or CD8+ T cells sorted from blood, collected in a trial of the OX40 agonist ivuxolimab. The receptors derive from an adult with an advanced solid tumor such as melanoma, head and neck, liver or kidney cancer.

DNA for the CDR3: TGTGCCAGCAGTCCTGGACAGGGAGCCTACAATGAGCAGTTCTTC. This translates into CASSPGQGAYNEQFF. This chain links TRBV28 with TRBJ2-1, with TRBD1 identical over 8 bases. Germline V CDR1 and CDR2: MDHEN, SYDVKM. The CDR3 extends over 15 amino acids. Trimming cost V 5 bases and J 2 bases; bases outside gene matches: 5.

The V gene is TRBV5-5, the J gene TRBJ1-5; TRBD1 aligns across 7 bases. From germline, CDR1 is SGHKS and CDR2 YYEKEE (reference sequence). This CDR3 region has 16 residues. With V trimmed by 4 bases and J by 9 bases, 16 bases remained unmatched. The CDR3 coding sequence is TGTGCCAGCAGCCCGACAAGGACAGGAGGCAGGTGGCCCCAGCATTTT. Amino acids: CASSPTRTGGRWPQHF. Variable domain in full (rest from reference TRBV5-5 and TRBJ1-5): DAGVTQSPTHLIKTRGQQVTLRCSPISGHKSVSWYQQVLGQGPQFIFQYYEKEERGRGNFPDRFSARQFPNYSSELNVNALLLGDSALYLCASSPTRTGGRWPQHFGDGTRLSIL.

CDR3 protein: CASSRGREWEDTQYF. DNA for the CDR3: TGTGCCAGCAGTAGGGGGCGGGAGTGGGAAGATACGCAGTATTTT. V usage is TRBV9 and J usage is TRBJ2-3; D is possibly TRBD1 or TRBD2 (7 bases each). The length of the CDR3 is 15 residues. Germline CDR1 SGDLS, CDR2 YYNGEE. V dropped 5 bases and J dropped 5 bases, with 18 bases sitting between them. Together with reference TRBV9 and TRBJ2-3, the CDR3 gives the full variable domain: DSGVTQTPKHLITATGQRVTLRCSPRSGDLSVYWYQQSLDQGLQFLIQYYNGEERAKGNILERFSAQQFPDLHSELNLSSLELGDSALYFCASSRGREWEDTQYFGPGTRLTVL.

This clone ranks as medium-sized (0.01 to 0.1%). The chain couples TRBV30 to TRBJ1-1; 7 bases agree with TRBD1. After removal of 2 bases from V and 3 bases from J, the junction contained 6 bases not matched to a gene. The CDR3 has 14 residues. Germline CDR1 GTSNPN, CDR2 SVGIG (reference sequence). The CDR3 DNA reads TGTGCCTGGAGTCAGACAGGGCTGGACACTGAAGCTTTCTTT. This codes for CAWSQTGLDTEAFF.

In regard to this clone: Sequence at one end of the junction differs from germline and may be a read error. This sequence joins TRBV7-7 and TRBJ1-4, with 8 positions matching TRBD1. The germline gives CDR1 SSHAT, CDR2 FNYEAQ (reference sequence). This CDR3 is 15 amino acids long. The CDR3 spells CASSPGQGGREKLFF. CDR3 coding DNA: TGTGCTAGCAGCCCAGGACAGGGCGGAAGAGAAAAACTGTTTTTT.

The rearrangement links TRBV7-2 to TRBJ2-4; perhaps D is TRBD1 or TRBD2 (7 bases each). This CDR3 region has 17 residues. Trimming removed 5 bases from V and 8 bases from J, with 25 bases in between. Germline lookup yields CDR1 SGHTA and CDR2 FQGNSA. CDR3 nucleotides: TGTGCCAGCAGCCTAAGCATGGCGGCCAGGGGGAGGGACATTCAGTACTTC. Translation: CASSLSMAARGRDIQYF.

The gene calls are TRBV2 and TRBJ1-5; TRBD1 might be the D (5 bases). Germline-derived CDR1 and CDR2 are SNHLY and FYNNEI. The ends were cut back, 4 bases at V and 3 bases at J, with 10 bases in the middle. The CDR3 spans 14 residues. As DNA, the CDR3 is TGTGCCAGCAGTGTCCGACAGACCAATCAGCCCCAGCATTTT. Protein product: CASSVRQTNQPQHF.

The chain employs TRBV27 and TRBJ2-7, with unresolved D. CDR3 length: 14 amino acids. V lost 0 bases to trimming and J lost 5 bases, with 11 bases between them. Germline CDR1 MNHEY, CDR2 SMNVEV (reference sequence). CDR3 nucleotides: TGTGCCAGCAGTTTATCCCGAAACAACAACGAGCAGTACTTC. Translated, it gives CASSLSRNNNEQYF.

This clone has just a few counts. J is TRBJ2-7 and V is TRBV5-8; D possibly uses TRBD1 or TRBD2 (5 bases each). The CDR3 totals 15 residues. V was clipped by 0 bases and J by 5 bases, with 15 bases between them. Germline CDR1 is SGHTS and CDR2 is YDEGEE. DNA of the CDR3: TGTGCCAGCAGCTTGGGGGGACGGGGTTCGGACGAGCAGTACTTC. Translating it yields CASSLGGRGSDEQYF.

V and J are TRBV27 and TRBJ2-3; a possible D gene is TRBD2 (6 bases). Germline loops: CDR1 MNHEY, CDR2 SMNVEV (reference sequence). CDR3 length equals 14 residues. Trimming left V 6 bases short and J 3 bases short, with 13 bases between. In nucleotides, the CDR3 is TGTGCCAGCAGCCGACGGGGGATGACAGATACGCAGTATTTT. This codes for CASSRRGMTDTQYF.

The chain carries TRBV28 and TRBJ1-1; 9 bases agree with TRBD1. Trimming took 6 bases from V and 5 from J; bases not matched to a gene: 7. Germline values: CDR1 MDHEN, CDR2 SYDVKM. This CDR3 has 14 amino acids. CDR3 sequence reads: CASSSWDRDTEAFF. CDR3 coding DNA: TGTGCCAGCAGCTCATGGGACAGGGATACTGAAGCTTTCTTT.

The DNA of the CDR3 is TGTGCCAGCAGCTGGAACACCGGGGAGCTGTTTTTT. Residues: CASSWNTGELFF. This chain uses TRBV7-3 with TRBJ2-2; D not certain. V lost 4 bases and J 1 base, leaving 1 base between the germline ends. Per the germline V gene, CDR1 is SGHTA and CDR2 is FQGTGA. CDR3 length: 12 amino acids.

This clone was seen a few times. One end of the junction varies from germline; a read error may be responsible. The V and J genes are TRBV11-2 and TRBJ2-7, with 10 bases identical to TRBD2. CDR3 length: 13 residues. Germline-derived CDR1 and CDR2 are SGHAT and FQNNGV. CDR3 nucleotide sequence: TGTGCCAGCAGCTTAGAAGCTAGCGGGAGAGGGGGGTTC. Protein product: CASSLEASGRGGF.

The chain has TRBV7-9 and TRBJ1-2; 7 bases agree with TRBD1. The CDR3 covers 18 residues. The germline V gene encodes CDR1 SEHNR and CDR2 FQNEAQ (reference sequence). The J segment lost 4 bases and the V segment lost 2 bases, leaving 16 bases of the junction unmatched. The CDR3 DNA sequence: TGTGCCAGCAGCTTAATACGGGACAGCTTAGAAATAGGCTATGGCTACACCTTC. Translated, it gives CASSLIRDSLEIGYGYTF.

This clone was observed a single time. The V gene is TRBV5-5, the J gene TRBJ2-5; TRBD1 is a possible D gene (6 bases). Trimming took 1 base from V and 1 from J, leaving 11 bases between them. CDR3 length: 15 residues. Germline V gene lookup returns CDR1 SGHKS and CDR2 YYEKEE (reference sequence). Written as DNA, the CDR3 is TGTGCCAGCAGCTTGTTGACAGGACCCCAAGAGACCCAGTACTTC. Encoded protein: CASSLLTGPQETQYF.

The chain uses TRBV5-4 and TRBJ2-1; 15 bases fit TRBD2. Per germline, CDR1 SGHNT and CDR2 YYREEE (reference sequence). J was trimmed by 1 base and V by 5 bases; bases with no gene match: 7. The CDR3 contains 18 residues. The DNA of the CDR3 is TGTGCCAGCAGGAAAGGGACTAGCGGGAGGCGGTCCTACAATGAGCAGTTCTTC. The encoded protein is CASRKGTSGRRSYNEQFF.

This rearrangement joins TRBV10-2 to TRBJ2-3; D is perhaps TRBD2 (5 bases). Trimming stripped 0 bases from V and 3 bases from J, with 7 bases between. Germline V gives CDR1 WSHSY, CDR2 SAAADI. This CDR3 has 14 amino acids. CDR3: CASSESTRTDTQYF. For the CDR3, the DNA is TGCGCCAGCAGTGAGTCTACTAGAACAGATACGCAGTATTTT.

V usage is TRBV11-2 and J usage is TRBJ2-2, with TRBD2 matching over 9 bases. CDR3 size: 16 residues. The junction had 9 bases not matched to a gene; V was cut back by 5 bases and J by 5 bases. The germline V gene encodes CDR1 SGHAT and CDR2 FQNNGV. The CDR3 region is CASSPLGGRGTGELFF. The CDR3 region has the DNA TGTGCCAGCAGCCCCCTGGGCGGGAGGGGGACCGGGGAGCTGTTTTTT. Complete variable domain (other parts from reference TRBV11-2 and TRBJ2-2): EAGVAQSPRYKIIEKRQSVAFWCNPISGHATLYWYQQILGQGPKLLIQFQNNGVVDDSQLPKDRFSAERLKGVDSTLKIQPAKLEDSAVYLCASSPLGGRGTGELFFGEGSRLTVL.

The chain links TRBV5-5 to TRBJ2-7, with D unclear. This CDR3 is 16 amino acids long. V lost 0 bases and J 3 bases, leaving 16 bases between the germline ends. Germline CDR1 is SGHKS and CDR2 is YYEKEE (reference sequence). CDR3 in amino acids: CASSLEETATLYEQYF. CDR3 bases: TGTGCCAGCAGCTTGGAGGAGACTGCAACCCTCTACGAGCAGTACTTC.

In DNA, the CDR3 is TGCAGCGTTGGGGACATACTCTACGAGCAGTACTTC. Translated: CSVGDILYEQYF. This chain uses TRBV29-1 with TRBJ2-7, with D maybe TRBD1 (6 bases). This CDR3 has 12 residues. Germline V gene lookup returns CDR1 SQVTM and CDR2 ANQGSEA. V gave up 4 bases and J gave up 3 bases, with 10 bases separating them.

This clone came up a few times. V is TRBV6-6 and J is TRBJ1-1; D remains ambiguous. V lost 5 bases and J lost 10, with 17 bases in between. The germline CDR1 and CDR2 sequences are MNHNY and SVGAGI (reference sequence). The CDR3 totals 13 residues. CDR3 sequence: CASSADGNTRAFF. The CDR3 bases are TGTGCCAGCAGTGCAGATGGGAACACCCGAGCTTTCTTT.

The V and J genes are TRBV10-1 and TRBJ2-7; TRBD1 aligns across 7 bases. With V trimmed by 8 bases and J by 5 bases, 9 bases remained unmatched. CDR3 length equals 13 residues. Germline-derived CDR1 and CDR2 are WNHNN and SYGVQD (reference sequence). CDR3 nucleotides: TGCGCCAGCCGGCTGGACAGGTTCCACGAGCAGTACTTC. The encoded protein is CASRLDRFHEQYF.

In its sample, this clone was seen a few times. V gene TRBV6-1 combines with J gene TRBJ2-1; no firm D call. Trimming shortened V by 10 bases and J by 3 bases, and 10 bases separated the two germline ends. Germline V gene lookup returns CDR1 MNHNS and CDR2 SASEGT. The CDR3 consists of 12 residues. CDR3 amino acids: CATPWVYNEQFF. CDR3 nucleotides: TGTGCCACTCCTTGGGTCTACAATGAGCAGTTCTTC.

The chain couples TRBV2 to TRBJ2-7, with D tentatively TRBD2 (5 bases). Germline V gene sequence: CDR1 SNHLY, CDR2 FYNNEI. This CDR3 contains 12 residues. Deletions cut 3 bases from V and 7 bases from J, with 10 bases between. The CDR3 loop reads CASSEGGWEQYF. The DNA of the CDR3 is TGTGCCAGCAGTGAGGGCGGGTGGGAGCAGTACTTC.

This clone was observed a handful of times. The rearrangement uses TRBV6-6 and TRBJ2-7; the match to TRBD1 covers 7 bases. CDR1 is MNHNY and CDR2 is SVGAGI in the germline V gene (reference sequence). The CDR3 extends over 13 amino acids. The V segment lost 7 bases and the J segment 2 bases; nucleotides outside the gene matches: 5. The CDR3 region is CASNDRATYEQYF. Here the CDR3 DNA reads TGTGCCAGCAACGACAGGGCAACCTACGAGCAGTACTTC.

This chain joins TRBV6-6 and TRBJ1-2; TRBD1 matches at 11 bases. V lost 2 bases to trimming and J lost 7 bases; unmatched junction nucleotides: 6. The CDR3 extends over 15 amino acids. CDR1 and CDR2 from the germline V gene are MNHNY and SVGAGI (reference sequence). For the CDR3, the DNA is TGTGCCAGCAGTTACACTGGACAGGGGGCCATTGGCTACACCTTC. This translates into CASSYTGQGAIGYTF.

V and J are TRBV4-2 and TRBJ2-1, with 13 bases aligning to TRBD2. There are 19 residues in the CDR3. Looked up from germline, CDR1 is LGHNA and CDR2 is YNFKEQ. Losses at the gene ends were 3 bases for V and 6 bases for J; bases not matched to a gene: 14. The CDR3: CASSHLDSGTSGVPNEQFF. The CDR3 DNA sequence: TGTGCCAGCAGCCACCTCGACAGCGGGACTAGCGGGGTCCCCAATGAGCAGTTCTTC.

V usage is TRBV29-1 and J usage is TRBJ1-2, with 8 bases that match TRBD1. Germline V gives CDR1 SQVTM, CDR2 ANQGSEA. The CDR3 extends over 14 amino acids. V lost 5 bases, J lost 2 bases, and 7 bases stayed unmatched. The CDR3 is CSVLQGEINYGYTF. The CDR3 coding sequence is TGCAGCGTTTTACAGGGGGAAATAAACTATGGCTACACCTTC.